The clone carrying this T cell receptor (beta chain) was seen more than once but under ten times. This record comes from a study of T-cell memory formation after mild COVID-19. Study-wide context: TCR clusters mostly belonged to single donors.

TCRdb processed the 5' RACE reads anew with MiXCR; each CDR3 protein has one entry. This table has 300,000 to 350,000 distinct CDR3 sequences, approximately 19% appearing once. This sequence was found in a man aged 18 to 29 who had mild COVID-19 (a few samples of this study predate the infection). Cell type and time point are not known. Source material: PBMCs or a T cell subset sorted from them (not recorded which).

CDR3 sequence reads: CASSSGGMLSGANVLTF. CDR3 coding DNA: TGTGCCAGCAGCTCAGGTGGAATGTTGTCTGGGGCCAACGTCCTGACTTTC. This sequence joins TRBV5-6 and TRBJ2-6; no clear D gene. Germline lookup yields CDR1 SGHDT and CDR2 YYEEEE. The CDR3 loop spans 17 amino acids. Trimming removed 3 bases from V and 1 base from J, with 14 bases in between.